A selection of T cell receptor beta chains follows, all from one sample in a study of beta chain features in type 1 diabetes. Only in-frame clones appear in the TCRdb table, and some are missing; sequencing was by immunoSEQ multiplex PCR. Of roughly 700,000 clones in the sample, around 15% were seen once. Sequencing was performed on naive CD4+ T cells from blood. All receptors come from a man aged 18 to 35 with type 1 diabetes. The CDR3 runs from the conserved cysteine through the conserved F or W. A D gene is named only where the DNA matches it firmly. Rows may omit the clone size; those that give it use once, few, many or a size class.

v_gene	len	j_gene	d_gene	abundance	CDR3nt	CDR3aa
TRBV4-1	16	TRBJ2-7	TRBD1	-	TGTGCCAGCAGCCAGGCCGGGACAGTAGACTCCTACGAGCAGTACTTC	CASSQAGTVDSYEQYF
TRBV15	13	TRBJ1-2	-	few	TGTGCCACCTCCACGGGGGTCGGCTATGGCTACACCTTC	CATSTGVGYGYTF
TRBV6-1	18	TRBJ2-3	-	few	TGTGCCAGCAGTGAAGCAGGGGGGCGGGCCTTTCGCACAGATACGCAGTATTTT	CASSEAGGRAFRTDTQYF
TRBV30	12	TRBJ2-7	-	-	TGTGCCTGGAGTGTACCAGGGAGCGAGCAGTACTTC	CAWSVPGSEQYF
TRBV12-5	16	TRBJ1-2	-	few	TGTGCTAGTGGTTCGATGACAGGCGCCTGGGGGTATGGCTACACCTTC	CASGSMTGAWGYGYTF
TRBV6-6	14	TRBJ2-7	TRBD1	few	TGTGCCAGCAGTCCTCCGACAGGGTCCTACGAGCAGTACTTC	CASSPPTGSYEQYF
TRBV15	15	TRBJ2-7	TRBD1	few	TGTGCCACCAGCAGTTATAAGGGGGCTTGGGGCGAGCAGTACTTC	CATSSYKGAWGEQYF
TRBV13	15	TRBJ1-1	-	few	TGTGCCAGCAGCTTGGGCCTGCGAGGGGGCACTGAAGCTTTCTTT	CASSLGLRGGTEAFF
TRBV5-1	15	TRBJ1-5	TRBD1	-	TGCGCCAGCAGCCCCGAGGGGGCCTGGAATCAGCCCCAGCATTTT	CASSPEGAWNQPQHF
TRBV7-8	15	TRBJ2-7	-	-	TGTGCCAGCAGCTTAGCGGGAGGGGGGCTGCACGAGCAGTACTTC	CASSLAGGGLHEQYF
TRBV15	16	TRBJ1-2	TRBD1	few	TGTGCCACCAGCAGAGCAGACAGGGTGAGGGAGGATGGCTACACCTTC	CATSRADRVREDGYTF
TRBV14	14	TRBJ1-4	-	-	TGTGCCAGCAGCCCCCGAGGGGCCAATGAAAAACTGTTTTTT	CASSPRGANEKLFF
TRBV6-1	14	TRBJ2-5	-	-	TGTGCCAGCAGGTACCGGGTAGCGGAAGAGACCCAGTACTTC	CASRYRVAEETQYF
TRBV18	12	TRBJ1-6	-	-	TGTGCCAGCTCACCCTCGGGGGGTCCCCTCCACTTT	CASSPSGGPLHF
TRBV9	14	TRBJ1-1	-	-	TGTGCCAGCAGCGACGGTCGGGCCTACACTGAAGCTTTCTTT	CASSDGRAYTEAFF
TRBV18	14	TRBJ1-2	TRBD1	-	TGTGCCAGCTCAAGGCCCGGGACAGCCTATGGCTACACCTTC	CASSRPGTAYGYTF
TRBV28	14	TRBJ2-1	TRBD1	few	TGTGCCAGCAGTTCGGTCGACAGGGGCAATGAGCAGTTCTTC	CASSSVDRGNEQFF